This TCR beta chain derives from a study of blood T cells in healthy people across ages. Findings of the study overall: PBMCs were not sorted, which prevented a conclusive comparison of naive versus antigen-experienced cells. The percentage of naive T cells correlated strongly with TCR beta diversity.

At least 5.5 micrograms of total RNA were extracted per sample. The authors ran a second PCR of about 6 to 11 cycles using a sample-barcoded 5' primer and a J-beta primer mix. TCRdb reprocessed the 5' RACE reads via MiXCR and lists one record per CDR3 protein. The sample has approximately 800,000 distinct CDR3 sequences, about 62% seen once. This CDR3 region has 16 residues. Germline assignment: CDR1 SGHTA and CDR2 FQGNSA. In regard to this clonotype: Its antigen is unidentified.

The TCR originated in a man younger than 40 in good health. The chain links TRBV7-2 to TRBJ2-7; D tentatively fits TRBD1 or TRBD2 (6 bases each). Gene TRBJ2-5 matches the end of the DNA better, so the J call may be wrong. Sequenced material: blood. CDR3 protein: CASSLRWGAIQETQYF. The CDR3 bases are TGTGCCAGCAGCTTAAGGTGGGGGGCGATCCAAGAGACCCAGTACTTC.